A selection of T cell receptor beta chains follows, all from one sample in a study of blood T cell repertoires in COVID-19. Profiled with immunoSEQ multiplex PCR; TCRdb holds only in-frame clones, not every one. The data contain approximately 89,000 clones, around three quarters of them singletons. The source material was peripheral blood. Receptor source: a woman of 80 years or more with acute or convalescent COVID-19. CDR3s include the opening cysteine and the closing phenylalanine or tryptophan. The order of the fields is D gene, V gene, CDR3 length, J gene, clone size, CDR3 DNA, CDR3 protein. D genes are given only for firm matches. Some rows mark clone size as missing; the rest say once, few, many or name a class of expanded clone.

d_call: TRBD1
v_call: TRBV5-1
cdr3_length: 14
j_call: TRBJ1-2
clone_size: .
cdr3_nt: TGCGCCAGCAGCATGAGGACAGGGGGATATGGCTACACCTTC
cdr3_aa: CASSMRTGGYGYTF

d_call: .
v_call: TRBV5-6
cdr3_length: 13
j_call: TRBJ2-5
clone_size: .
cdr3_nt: TGTGCCAGCAGCTTGGAAGGGGAACGGTTCCAGTACTTC
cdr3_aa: CASSLEGERFQYF

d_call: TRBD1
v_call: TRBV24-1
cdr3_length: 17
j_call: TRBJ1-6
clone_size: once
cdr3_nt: TGTGCCACCAGGGCCCGGGACAGCAACTCCTATAATTCACCCCTCCACTTT
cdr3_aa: CATRARDSNSYNSPLHF

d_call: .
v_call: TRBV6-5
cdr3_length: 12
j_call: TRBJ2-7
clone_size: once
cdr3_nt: TGTGCCAGCAGTACAGGCCCCTACGAGCAGTACTTC
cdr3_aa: CASSTGPYEQYF

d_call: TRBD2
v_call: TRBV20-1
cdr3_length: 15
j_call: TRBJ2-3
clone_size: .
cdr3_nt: TGCAGTGCTAGTCCCAGCGGGACGATCACAGATACGCAGTATTTT
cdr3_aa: CSASPSGTITDTQYF

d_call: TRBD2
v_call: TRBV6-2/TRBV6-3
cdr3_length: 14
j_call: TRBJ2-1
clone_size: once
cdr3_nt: TGTGCCAGCAGCGCGGCGGGAGATCGGAATGAGCAGTTCTTC
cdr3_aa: CASSAAGDRNEQFF

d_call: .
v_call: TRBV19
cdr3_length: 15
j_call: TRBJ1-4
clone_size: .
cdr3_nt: TGTGCCAGTAGTATTAGTGCGTCATCGATCGAAAAACTGTTTTTT
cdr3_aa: CASSISASSIEKLFF

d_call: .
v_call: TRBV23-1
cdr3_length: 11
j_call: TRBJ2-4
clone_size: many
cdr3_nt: TGCGCCAGCAGTCAACGGGAAATGAAGTACTTC
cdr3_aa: CASSQREMKYF

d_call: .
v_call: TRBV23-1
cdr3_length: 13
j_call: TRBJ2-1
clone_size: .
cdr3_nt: TGCGCCAGCAGTCAAGGACTATGCAATGAGCAGTTCTTC
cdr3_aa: CASSQGLCNEQFF

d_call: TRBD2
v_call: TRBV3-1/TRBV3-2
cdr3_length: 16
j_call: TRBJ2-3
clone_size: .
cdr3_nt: TGTGCCAGCAGACCAAGAGAAGCGGGGGCCTCAGATACGCAGTATTTT
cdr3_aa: CASRPREAGASDTQYF

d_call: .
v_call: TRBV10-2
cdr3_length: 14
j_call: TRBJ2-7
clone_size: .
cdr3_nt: TGCGCCAGCAGTGAGACAGGAATCTCCTACGAGCAGTACTTC
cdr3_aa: CASSETGISYEQYF

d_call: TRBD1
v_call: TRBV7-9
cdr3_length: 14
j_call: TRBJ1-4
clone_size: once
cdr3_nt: TGTGCCAGCAGCTTAGGGGGGACAGGGGGACGGCTGTTTTTT
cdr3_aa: CASSLGGTGGRLFF

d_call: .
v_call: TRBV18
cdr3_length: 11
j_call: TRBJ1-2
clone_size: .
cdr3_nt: TGTGCCAGCTCTCTTCGCTATGGCTACACCTTC
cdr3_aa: CASSLRYGYTF

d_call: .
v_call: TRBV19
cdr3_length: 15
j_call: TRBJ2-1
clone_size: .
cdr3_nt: TGTGCCAGTAGTCCGGGACTGGTATACTACAATGAGCAGTTCTTC
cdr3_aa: CASSPGLVYYNEQFF

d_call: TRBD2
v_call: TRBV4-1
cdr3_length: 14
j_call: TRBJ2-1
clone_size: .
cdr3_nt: TGCGCCGAGGGGAGGGCTAGCTCCTACAATGAGCAGTTCTTC
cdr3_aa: CAEGRASSYNEQFF

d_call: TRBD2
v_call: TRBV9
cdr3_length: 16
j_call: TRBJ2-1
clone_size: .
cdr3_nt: TGTGCCAGCAGCGGAGGACTAGCGGGAGGGCCATCTGAGCAGTTCTTC
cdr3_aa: CASSGGLAGGPSEQFF

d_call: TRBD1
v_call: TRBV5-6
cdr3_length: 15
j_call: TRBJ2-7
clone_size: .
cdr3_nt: TGTGCCAGCAGCTTGACAGGGGGCCCTACCTACGAGCAGTACTTC
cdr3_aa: CASSLTGGPTYEQYF

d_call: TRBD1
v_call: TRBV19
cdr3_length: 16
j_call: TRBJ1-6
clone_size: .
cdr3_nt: TGTGCCAGTAGCCGGGTTGAGGGGGCCTTAAATTCACCCCTCCACTTT
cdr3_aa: CASSRVEGALNSPLHF

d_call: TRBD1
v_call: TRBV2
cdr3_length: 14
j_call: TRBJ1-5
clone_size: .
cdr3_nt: TGTGCCAGCAGTCCCCAGGGGGCATATCAGCCCCAGCATTTT
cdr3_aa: CASSPQGAYQPQHF

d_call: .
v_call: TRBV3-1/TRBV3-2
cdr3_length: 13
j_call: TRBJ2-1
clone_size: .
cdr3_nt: TGTGCCAGCAGCCCCCGTACGAGCAATGAGCAGTTCTTC
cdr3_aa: CASSPRTSNEQFF

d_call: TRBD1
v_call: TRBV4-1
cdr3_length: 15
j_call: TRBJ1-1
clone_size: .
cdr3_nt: TGCGCCAGCAGCCGTGGACAGGGGACTAACACTGAAGCTTTCTTT
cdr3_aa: CASSRGQGTNTEAFF

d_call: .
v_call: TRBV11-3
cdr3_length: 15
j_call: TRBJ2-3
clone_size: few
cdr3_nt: TGTGCCAGCAGCCCAGGTGGGACTTCCACAGATACGCAGTATTTT
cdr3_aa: CASSPGGTSTDTQYF

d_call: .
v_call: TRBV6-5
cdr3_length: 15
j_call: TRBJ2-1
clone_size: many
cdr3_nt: TGTGCCAGCAGTTACTCGATAACAAAATACAATGAGCAGTTCTTC
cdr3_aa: CASSYSITKYNEQFF

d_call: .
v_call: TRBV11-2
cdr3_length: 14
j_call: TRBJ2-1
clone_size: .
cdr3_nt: TGTGCCAGCAGCTTTCGAGGAACCTACAATGAGCAGTTCTTC
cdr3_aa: CASSFRGTYNEQFF

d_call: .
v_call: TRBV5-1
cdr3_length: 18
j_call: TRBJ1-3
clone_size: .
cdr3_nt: TGCGCCAGCAGCTTGGGGCCGATCGGGTCGGGATCTGGAAACACCATATATTTT
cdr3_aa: CASSLGPIGSGSGNTIYF

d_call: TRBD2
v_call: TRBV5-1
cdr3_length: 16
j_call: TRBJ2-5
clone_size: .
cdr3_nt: TGCGCCAGCAGCTCCGGCCGGACTAGCGGGGGGGAGACCCAGTACTTC
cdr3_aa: CASSSGRTSGGETQYF

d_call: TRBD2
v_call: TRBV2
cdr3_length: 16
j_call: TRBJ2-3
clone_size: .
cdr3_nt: TGTGCCAGCACGGCGGCTAGCGGGCTTCCTGGTGATACGCAGTATTTT
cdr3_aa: CASTAASGLPGDTQYF

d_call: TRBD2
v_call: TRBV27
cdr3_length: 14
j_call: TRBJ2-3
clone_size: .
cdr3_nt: TGTGCCAGCAGTTCGAGCGGGGGGCCCCTTCCGCAGTATTTT
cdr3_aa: CASSSSGGPLPQYF

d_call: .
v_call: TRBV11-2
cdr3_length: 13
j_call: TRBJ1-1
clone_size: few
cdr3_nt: TGTGCCAGCAGCTTACAGTTGAACACTGAAGCTTTCTTT
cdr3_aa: CASSLQLNTEAFF

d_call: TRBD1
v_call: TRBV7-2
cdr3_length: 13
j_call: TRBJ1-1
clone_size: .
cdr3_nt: TGTGCCAGCAGCTTTACAGGGGACACTGAAGCTTTCTTT
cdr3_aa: CASSFTGDTEAFF

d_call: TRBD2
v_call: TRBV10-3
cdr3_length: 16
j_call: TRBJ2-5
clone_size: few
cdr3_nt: TGTGCCATCAGTAGTAGGACTAGCGGGAGGGGAGAGACCCAGTACTTC
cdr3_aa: CAISSRTSGRGETQYF

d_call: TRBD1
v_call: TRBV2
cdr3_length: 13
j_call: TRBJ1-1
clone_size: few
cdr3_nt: TGTGCCAGCAGTGGACAGGGGAAGGCTGAAGCTTTCTTT
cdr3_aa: CASSGQGKAEAFF

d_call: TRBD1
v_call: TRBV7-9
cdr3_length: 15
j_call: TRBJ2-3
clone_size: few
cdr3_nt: TGTGCCAGCAGCTTAGGCAACAGGGGTACAGATACGCAGTATTTT
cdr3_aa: CASSLGNRGTDTQYF

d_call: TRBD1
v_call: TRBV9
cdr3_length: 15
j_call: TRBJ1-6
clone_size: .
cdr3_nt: TGTGCCAGCAGCGCCAGACAGGGAAGGAATTCACCCCTCCACTTT
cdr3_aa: CASSARQGRNSPLHF

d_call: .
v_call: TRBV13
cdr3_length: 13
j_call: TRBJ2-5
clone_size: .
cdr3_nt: TGTGCCAGCAGCTTACCCGGTCAAGAGACCCAGTACTTC
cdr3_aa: CASSLPGQETQYF

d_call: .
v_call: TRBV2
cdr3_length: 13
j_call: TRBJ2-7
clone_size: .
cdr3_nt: TGTGCCGAAGGAAAGGGCGGGGCCTACGAGCAGTACTTC
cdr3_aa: CAEGKGGAYEQYF

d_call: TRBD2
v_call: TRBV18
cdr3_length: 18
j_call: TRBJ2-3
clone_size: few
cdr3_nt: TGTGCCAGCTCACCGTCTAGCGGGGGTTACTTTGGCACAGATACGCAGTATTTT
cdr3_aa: CASSPSSGGYFGTDTQYF

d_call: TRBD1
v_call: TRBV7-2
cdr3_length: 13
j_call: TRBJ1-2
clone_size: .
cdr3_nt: TGTGCCAGCAGCTTTCCGACAGGGACTGGCTACACCTTC
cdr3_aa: CASSFPTGTGYTF

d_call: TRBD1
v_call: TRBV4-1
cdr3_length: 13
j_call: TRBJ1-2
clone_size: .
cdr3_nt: TGCGCCAGCAGCCACCCGACAGGGTCTGGCTACACCTTC
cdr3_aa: CASSHPTGSGYTF

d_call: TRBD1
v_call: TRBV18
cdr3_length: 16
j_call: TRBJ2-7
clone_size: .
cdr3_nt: TGTGCCAGCTCAAAACATCCCGGACAGGACAACTACGAGCAGTACTTC
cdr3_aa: CASSKHPGQDNYEQYF

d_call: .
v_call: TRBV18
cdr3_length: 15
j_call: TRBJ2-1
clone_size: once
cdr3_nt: TGTGCCAGCTCACCGCGACTAAGAGGAGACAATGAGCAGTTCTTC
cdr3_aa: CASSPRLRGDNEQFF

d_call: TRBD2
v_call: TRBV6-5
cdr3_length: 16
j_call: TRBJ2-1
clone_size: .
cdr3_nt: TGTGCCAGCAGTTACTCGAGTATAAGTCCGACGGGAGGGCTGATCTTC
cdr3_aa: CASSYSSISPTGGLIF

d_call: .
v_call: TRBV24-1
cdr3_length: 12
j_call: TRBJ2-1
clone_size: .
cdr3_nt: TGTGCCACAGGGACATCCTACAATGAGCAGTTCTTC
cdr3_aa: CATGTSYNEQFF

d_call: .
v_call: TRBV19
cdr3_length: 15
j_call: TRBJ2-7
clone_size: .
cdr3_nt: TGTGCCAGTAGTCCCCGGGAAGGGGGACGGTACGAGCAGTACTTC
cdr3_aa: CASSPREGGRYEQYF

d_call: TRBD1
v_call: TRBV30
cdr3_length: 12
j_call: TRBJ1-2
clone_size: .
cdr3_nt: TGTGCCTGGAGGTTGACAGGGTTCGGCTACACCTTC
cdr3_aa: CAWRLTGFGYTF